Shown below are 21 T cell receptor beta chains from a single sample sequenced in a study of T cells in localized non-small cell lung cancer. Only in-frame clones appear in the TCRdb table, and some are missing; sequencing was by immunoSEQ multiplex PCR. The table has around 78,000 clones, 80% seen once; the top ten hold approximately 9.6%. The source was peripheral blood, collected before any cancer treatment. The origin of the receptors is a female donor at least 60 years old with stage I lung adenocarcinoma.

This chain joins TRBV19 and TRBJ1-4, with a tentative D call TRBD1 (6 bases). V gave up 4 bases and J gave up 8 bases, with 17 bases separating them. Per germline, CDR1 LNHDA and CDR2 SQIVND (reference sequence). The CDR3 loop spans 15 amino acids. The CDR3 reads CASSTLYNRDEKLFF. DNA for the CDR3: TGTGCCAGTAGTACGCTATACAACAGGGACGAAAAACTGTTTTTT.

This chain uses TRBV10-3 with TRBJ1-2, with 9 positions matching TRBD1. In germline, CDR1 is ENHRY, CDR2 SYGVKD. With 0 bases clipped from V and 8 bases from J, the junction kept 7 bases outside the gene matches. The CDR3 has 15 residues. The CDR3 DNA sequence: TGTGCCATCAGTGAGTCGGAGACAGGGGGTGGAGGCTACACCTTC. Residues: CAISESETGGGGYTF.

This clone was observed a single time. J is TRBJ2-7 and V is TRBV7-2; the D gene could be TRBD1 or TRBD2 (5 bases each). V lost 4 bases to trimming and J lost 7 bases, with 17 bases between them. The germline V gene encodes CDR1 SGHTA and CDR2 FQGNSA. The CDR3 contains 14 residues. The CDR3 reads CASSSGRGSWEQYF. The CDR3 DNA reads as TGTGCCAGCAGCTCGGGACGGGGTTCTTGGGAGCAGTACTTC.

The CDR3 coding sequence is TGTGCCAGCAGTGAAACCCGAAGGGGGCTTTATCAGCCCCAGCATTTT. As protein: CASSETRRGLYQPQHF. V and J are TRBV6-1 and TRBJ1-5; 7 nucleotides line up with TRBD1. The junction had 9 bases not matched to a gene; V was cut back by 2 bases and J by 5 bases. Germline lookup yields CDR1 MNHNS and CDR2 SASEGT. The CDR3 has 16 residues.

In its sample, this clone was seen a few times. The rearrangement links TRBV27 to TRBJ1-3; D uncertain. V was pared by 2 bases and J by 0 bases, with 11 bases between. The germline V gene encodes CDR1 MNHEY and CDR2 SMNVEV (reference sequence). This CDR3 comprises 16 residues. CDR3 amino acids: CASSLRTPYSGNTIYF. For the CDR3, the DNA is TGTGCCAGCAGTTTACGCACCCCATACTCTGGAAACACCATATATTTT.

The gene calls are TRBV7-9 and TRBJ2-1; D is unclear. Germline V gene data show CDR1 as SEHNR and CDR2 as FQNEAQ (reference sequence). Trimming left V 1 base short and J 7 bases short, with 8 bases between. The CDR3 has 13 amino acids. The CDR3, as DNA: TGTGCCAGCAGCTTAGTCGGAAATAATGAGCAGTTCTTC. Residues: CASSLVGNNEQFF.

The rearrangement links TRBV5-4 to TRBJ1-2; 8 bases line up with TRBD1. The V gene's germline CDR1 is SGHNT and CDR2 YYREEE (reference sequence). The CDR3 is 13 amino acids. The junction had 7 bases not matched to a gene; V was cut back by 4 bases and J by 8 bases. This CDR3 is CASSPDRGGGYTF. The CDR3 region has the DNA TGTGCCAGCAGCCCCGACAGGGGAGGAGGCTACACCTTC.

This clone appeared once. V is TRBV6-1 and J is TRBJ2-7; a weak D match, TRBD1 (5 bases). The CDR3 spans 13 residues. The germline gives CDR1 MNHNS, CDR2 SASEGT. The germline V and J ends were trimmed by 7 bases and 4 bases, with 14 bases remaining between them. The CDR3 bases are TGTGCCAGCACCTGGGGCCTATCTTACGAGCAGTACTTC. This encodes CASTWGLSYEQYF.

The chain combines TRBV7-9 with TRBJ2-7; 7 bases line up with TRBD1. Germline V gene data show CDR1 as SEHNR and CDR2 as FQNEAQ (reference sequence). Trimming cost V 7 bases and J 4 bases; bases outside gene matches: 10. The CDR3 has 14 residues. The CDR3 region has the DNA TGTGCCAGCATTCCAACAGGGGCAGGGTACGAGCAGTACTTC. Its protein product is CASIPTGAGYEQYF.

The chain employs TRBV6-6 and TRBJ2-7; TRBD1 is a possible D gene (6 bases). Trimming removed 6 bases at V and 5 bases at J, with 14 bases between. The CDR3 is 13 residues long. From germline, CDR1 is MNHNY and CDR2 SVGAGI (reference sequence). Here the CDR3 reads CASSFTGSDEQYF. The CDR3 DNA sequence: TGTGCCAGCAGCTTTACAGGGAGCGACGAGCAGTACTTC.

This chain links TRBV7-8 with TRBJ1-5; 7 bases align to TRBD1. The CDR3 covers 15 residues. V was pared by 1 base and J by 4 bases, with 4 bases of the junction left unmatched. The germline V gene has CDR1 SGHVS and CDR2 FQNEAQ. The CDR3 spells CASSLEGQSNQPQHF. DNA of the CDR3: TGTGCCAGCAGCTTAGAGGGACAGAGTAATCAGCCCCAGCATTTT.

V gene TRBV5-8 combines with J gene TRBJ1-2; 9 bases are a match to TRBD1. Trimming at V came to 9 bases and at J to 7 bases, leaving 16 bases not matched to a gene. The CDR3 totals 15 residues. The germline gives CDR1 SGHTS, CDR2 YDEGEE. The CDR3 loop is CAISWATGQGVGYTF. CDR3 coding DNA: TGTGCCATCTCATGGGCCACGGGACAGGGAGTTGGCTACACCTTC.

This clone was observed a few times. The chain recombines TRBV9 with TRBJ2-1; possible D gene TRBD2, 5 bases. Trimming cost V 3 bases and J 10 bases, with 8 bases left between them. Per the germline V gene, CDR1 is SGDLS and CDR2 is YYNGEE. The CDR3 extends over 11 amino acids. The CDR3 reads CASSATREQFF. The CDR3 region has the DNA TGTGCCAGCAGCGCCACTAGGGAGCAGTTCTTC.

V is TRBV30 and J is TRBJ2-2; no reliable D call. The V end was cut by 3 bases, the J end by 2 bases, with 10 bases between. The CDR3 is 14 amino acids. The germline V gene encodes CDR1 GTSNPN and CDR2 SVGIG (reference sequence). CDR3 in amino acids: CAWSRRRNTGELFF. The CDR3 DNA follows: TGTGCCTGGAGCCGGCGGAGAAACACCGGGGAGCTGTTTTTT.

The chain has TRBV19 and TRBJ1-1, with no clear D. CDR1 is LNHDA, CDR2 SQIVND, per germline (reference sequence). The CDR3 runs to 13 residues. V was pared by 5 bases and J by 4 bases, with 11 bases between. CDR3 residues: CASSFLTGTEAFF. In DNA form, the CDR3 reads TGTGCCAGTAGTTTCTTGACGGGCACTGAAGCTTTCTTT.

This clone has more than one count but fewer than ten. The chain recombines TRBV27 with TRBJ1-5, with D hard to call. This CDR3 comprises 14 residues. The germline V and J ends were trimmed by 3 bases and 5 bases, with 11 bases remaining between them. Per germline, CDR1 MNHEY and CDR2 SMNVEV (reference sequence). For the CDR3, the DNA is TGTGCCAGCAGTTTTATGGGTTTCGATCAGCCCCAGCATTTT. This translates into CASSFMGFDQPQHF.

The CDR3, as DNA: TGTGCCAGTAGAGGACGGAATTCCTACAATGAGCAGTTCTTC. It encodes CASRGRNSYNEQFF. The chain couples TRBV19 to TRBJ2-1; D is unclear. This CDR3 has 14 residues. V was pared by 6 bases and J by 1 base, with 10 bases between. Germline CDR1 reads LNHDA; CDR2 reads SQIVND (reference sequence).

This rearrangement joins TRBV2 to TRBJ2-1; 7 positions agree with TRBD1. V trimming: 9 bases; J trimming: 1 base; junction bases outside the gene matches: 6. Looked up from germline, CDR1 is SNHLY and CDR2 is FYNNEI. The length of the CDR3 is 14 residues. As DNA, the CDR3 is TGTGCCAGTTGTACAGGGGCTTCCTACAATGAGCAGTTCTTC. Protein sequence: CASCTGASYNEQFF.

The CDR3: CASSQDGTTAAFF. The CDR3, as DNA: TGCGCCAGCAGCCAAGATGGGACCACCGCTGCTTTCTTT. The chain couples TRBV4-3 to TRBJ1-1, with a possible D match to TRBD1 (5 bases). V was cut by 0 bases and J by 11 bases, with 13 bases left in between. The CDR3 totals 13 residues. From germline, CDR1 is LGHNA and CDR2 YSLEER.

This chain connects TRBV19 to TRBJ2-6; the match to TRBD2 covers 8 bases. Trimming at V came to 2 bases and at J to 1 base, leaving 4 bases not matched to a gene. The CDR3 consists of 17 residues. The germline gives CDR1 LNHDA, CDR2 SQIVND (reference sequence). The CDR3: CASSIRAGGSGANVLTF. The DNA for the CDR3 is TGTGCCAGTAGTATACGTGCGGGGGGTTCTGGGGCCAACGTCCTGACTTTC.

The chain links TRBV6-5 to TRBJ1-2; D gene uncertain. V shed 2 bases and J shed 5 bases, with 6 bases lying between them. The CDR3 has 12 residues. Germline V CDR1 and CDR2: MNHEY, SVGAGI. CDR3 loop: CASSYREYGYTF. The CDR3 region has the DNA TGTGCCAGCAGTTACCGGGAATATGGCTACACCTTC.